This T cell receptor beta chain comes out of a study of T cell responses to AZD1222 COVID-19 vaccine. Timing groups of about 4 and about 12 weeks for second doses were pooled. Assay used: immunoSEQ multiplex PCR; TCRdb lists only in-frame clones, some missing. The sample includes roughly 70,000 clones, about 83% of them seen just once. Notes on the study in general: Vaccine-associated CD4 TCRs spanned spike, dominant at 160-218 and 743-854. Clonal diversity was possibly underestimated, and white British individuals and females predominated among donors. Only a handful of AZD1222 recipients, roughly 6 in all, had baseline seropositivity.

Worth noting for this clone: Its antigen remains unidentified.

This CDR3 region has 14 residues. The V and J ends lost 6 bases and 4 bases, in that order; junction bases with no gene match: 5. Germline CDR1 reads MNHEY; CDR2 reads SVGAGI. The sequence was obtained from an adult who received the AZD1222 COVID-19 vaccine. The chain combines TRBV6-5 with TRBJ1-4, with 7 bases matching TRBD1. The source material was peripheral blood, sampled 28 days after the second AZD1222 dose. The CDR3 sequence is CASSSRDSNEKLFF. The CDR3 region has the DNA TGTGCCAGCAGCTCCCGGGACAGTAATGAAAAACTGTTTTTT.